Sequencing of this TCR beta chain was carried out in a study of identical twins. A remark on this clonotype: Its antigen remains unknown.

Study-wide results and caveats: Excess sharing by twins proved weaker in beta out-of-frame sequences. Clonotypes of the beta chain that were abundant in cord blood carried fewer insertions (memory repertoires showed none).

TCRdb independently ran MiXCR on the 5' RACE reads; one entry per CDR3 protein. The table shows some 760,000 distinct CDR3 sequences, with 18% occurring only once. Another study also made use of these data, one on T cells expressing NK-cell markers. From that report: Eight donors were sequenced, seven testing HCMV-seropositive and one testing seronegative.

The source of this sequence is a woman between 18 and 30 years old in good health. Input material: PBMCs.

The DNA for the CDR3 is TGCAGTGCTAGAGTCCAGGGAGCCAAAAACATTCAGTACTTC. This codes for CSARVQGAKNIQYF. The V and J genes are TRBV20-1 and TRBJ2-4, with D possibly matching TRBD1 (5 bases). CDR3 length: 14 amino acids. Germline CDR1 and CDR2: DFQATT and SNEGSKA (reference sequence). Trimming took 1 base from V and 0 from J, leaving 7 bases between them.